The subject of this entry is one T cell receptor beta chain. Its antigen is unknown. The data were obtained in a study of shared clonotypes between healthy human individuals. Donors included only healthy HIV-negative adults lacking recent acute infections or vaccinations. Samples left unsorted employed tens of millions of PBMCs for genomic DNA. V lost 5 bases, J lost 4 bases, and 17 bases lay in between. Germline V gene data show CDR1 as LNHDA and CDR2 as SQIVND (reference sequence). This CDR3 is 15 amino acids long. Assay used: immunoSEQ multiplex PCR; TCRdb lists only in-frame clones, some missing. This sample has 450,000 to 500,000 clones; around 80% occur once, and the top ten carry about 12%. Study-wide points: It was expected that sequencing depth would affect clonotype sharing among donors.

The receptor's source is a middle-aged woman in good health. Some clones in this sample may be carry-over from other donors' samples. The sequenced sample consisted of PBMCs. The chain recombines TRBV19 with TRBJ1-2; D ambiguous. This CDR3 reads CASSSVGGLGYGYTF. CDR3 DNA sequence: TGTGCCAGTAGTTCAGTGGGCGGCCTGGGCTATGGCTACACCTTC.